The rows below give T cell receptor beta chains drawn from one sample of a study of T cell changes during pregnancy in multiple sclerosis. Some clones are missing from TCRdb's copy, which holds only in-frame ones; the method was immunoSEQ multiplex PCR. The sample records about 55,000 clones, around 90% being singletons. Specimen: CD4+ T cells from peripheral blood mononuclear cells, collected in the first trimester of pregnancy. These receptors were obtained from a female donor with multiple sclerosis, enrolled in a pregnancy study. The CDR3 runs from the conserved cysteine through the conserved F or W. The D gene is left open where the match is weak. Clone size, where shown, is once, few, many, or a class for clones that have expanded.

TRBD2 once TRBJ2-7 TRBV7-8 CASSLLGTSGRAYEQYF TGTGCCAGCAGCTTACTCGGGACTAGCGGGAGGGCCTACGAGCAGTACTTC
TRBD2 - TRBJ2-7 TRBV5-1 CASSFLAGRNYEQYF TGCGCCAGCAGCTTTCTAGCGGGCCGAAACTACGAGCAGTACTTC
- - TRBJ1-2 TRBV7-9 CASSLESRVYGYTF TGTGCCAGCAGCTTAGAATCCAGGGTCTATGGCTACACCTTC
- - TRBJ1-5 TRBV30 CAWSVRGSSNQPQHF TGTGCCTGGAGTGTACGCGGCAGCTCAAATCAGCCCCAGCATTTT
- - TRBJ1-6 TRBV27 CASREVSSYNSPLHF TGTGCCAGCAGGGAGGTGAGCTCCTATAATTCACCCCTCCACTTT
- - TRBJ2-7 TRBV15 CATSRDRLGYEQYF TGTGCCACCAGCAGAGACAGACTCGGTTACGAGCAGTACTTC
TRBD1 - TRBJ2-1 TRBV14 CASSQGQGRYNEQFF TGTGCCAGCAGCCAGGGACAGGGGCGATACAATGAGCAGTTCTTC
- - TRBJ2-5 TRBV18 CASSPPPNQETQYF TGTGCCAGCTCACCACCCCCTAACCAAGAGACCCAGTACTTC
- - TRBJ2-1 TRBV9 CASSARTLSSYNEQFF TGTGCCAGCAGCGCGAGGACTCTCTCCTCCTACAATGAGCAGTTCTTC
- - TRBJ1-5 TRBV19 CASSIEGQGSNQPQHF TGTGCCAGTAGTATAGAGGGGCAAGGCTCCAATCAGCCCCAGCATTTT
TRBD2 - TRBJ2-7 TRBV4-1 CASSQQAGGPYEQYF TGCGCCAGCAGCCAACAAGCGGGGGGGCCCTACGAGCAGTACTTC
- - TRBJ1-2 TRBV28 CASSPRQTYGYTF TGTGCCAGCAGTCCCCGACAGACCTATGGCTACACCTTC
TRBD1 - TRBJ2-1 TRBV2 CASSGDRENEQFF TGTGCCAGCAGCGGGGACAGGGAGAATGAGCAGTTCTTC
- - TRBJ2-1 TRBV5-6 CASSLGPGGYNEQFF TGTGCCAGCAGCCTTGGCCCAGGAGGCTACAATGAGCAGTTCTTC
TRBD1 - TRBJ2-3 TRBV7-6 CASSSPGQGGGTQYF TGTGCCAGCAGCTCACCGGGACAGGGAGGAGGTACGCAGTATTTT
- - TRBJ1-4 TRBV4-1 CASSHTGGSQTRGKLFF TGCGCCAGCAGCCATACCGGGGGGTCGCAAACCCGGGGAAAACTGTTTTTT
- - TRBJ2-5 TRBV11-2 CASSLFGGQETQYF TGTGCCAGCAGCTTATTCGGGGGACAAGAGACCCAGTACTTC
- few TRBJ1-2 TRBV4-2 CASRGRGQEGYGYTF TGTGCCAGCAGAGGGCGGGGGCAGGAAGGCTATGGCTACACCTTC
TRBD1 - TRBJ1-5 TRBV27 CASSMPTGRIGEPNQPQHF TGTGCCAGCAGTATGCCGACAGGGCGAATTGGGGAACCCAATCAGCCCCAGCATTTT
- - TRBJ1-5 TRBV19 CASSKKINQPQHF TGTGCCAGTAGTAAAAAAATAAATCAGCCCCAGCATTTT
- once TRBJ2-7 TRBV28 CASSPPGQYYEQYF TGTGCCAGCAGTCCTCCGGGACAATACTACGAGCAGTACTTC
- - TRBJ1-2 TRBV28 CASSLNGLRGYTF TGTGCCAGCAGCCTAAACGGACTTCGGGGCTACACCTTC
- - TRBJ2-6 TRBV11-3 CASSPGLRGANVLTF TGTGCCAGCAGCCCGGGACTTCGCGGGGCCAACGTCCTGACTTTC
- - TRBJ2-4 TRBV20-1 CSARKRAEQYF TGCAGTGCCAGGAAGAGGGCAGAACAGTACTTC
- - TRBJ1-2 TRBV20-1 CSALTDYGYTF TGCAGTGCCCTAACTGACTATGGCTACACCTTC
TRBD1 - TRBJ1-4 TRBV18 CASHQDRGSEKLFF TGTGCCAGCCACCAGGACAGGGGAAGCGAAAAACTGTTTTTT
- - TRBJ2-2 TRBV6-6 CASSSEGTGELFF TGTGCCAGCAGTTCGGAGGGCACCGGGGAGCTGTTTTTT
- - TRBJ2-2 TRBV7-6 CASSRTGTNTGELFF TGTGCCAGCAGTCGTACCGGGACAAACACCGGGGAGCTGTTTTTT
- - TRBJ2-3 TRBV5-1 CASSLPTTDTQYF TGCGCCAGCAGCTTGCCTACGACAGATACGCAGTATTTT
- - TRBJ2-1 TRBV9 CASSVDTRIGDEQFF TGTGCCAGCAGCGTTGACACTAGGATTGGAGATGAGCAGTTCTTC
TRBD1 - TRBJ2-1 TRBV18 CASSPPGQAGGLGEQFF TGTGCCAGCTCACCACCGGGTCAAGCAGGGGGCTTAGGTGAGCAGTTCTTC
TRBD1 - TRBJ1-6 TRBV29-1 CSVGTGNSPLHF TGCAGCGTTGGGACAGGTAATTCACCCCTCCACTTT
- - TRBJ1-3 TRBV9 CASSATGLPGNTIYF TGTGCCAGCAGCGCCACAGGGTTGCCTGGAAACACCATATATTTT
TRBD1 - TRBJ1-2 TRBV5-4 CASSLGALTGSGYTF TGTGCCAGCAGCTTGGGAGCCCTGACAGGGAGTGGCTACACCTTC
TRBD1 - TRBJ1-5 TRBV5-6 CASSLNRGSSNQPQHF TGTGCCAGCAGCTTAAACAGGGGTTCGAGCAATCAGCCCCAGCATTTT
TRBD1 - TRBJ2-7 TRBV7-4 CASSLRGWAYEQYF TGTGCCAGCAGCCTCAGGGGGTGGGCCTACGAGCAGTACTTC